Described below is a single T cell receptor beta chain sequence and its context. Its antigen is currently unknown. Use of 60 Vbeta and 13 Jbeta primers characterized the PCR. The protocol was immunoSEQ multiplex PCR, while the TCRdb copy is restricted to in-frame clones and leaves out a portion. The data show roughly 68,000 clones, roughly 73% seen once. Those who donated were healthy bone marrow donors. The data originate from a study of cytomegalovirus exposure and HLA in healthy donors. Findings and caveats of the study: A prior analysis recorded that most TCR beta V segments were productive about 87% or about 30% of the time. Common viral pathogens seemed to be connected with several of the most significant clusters, according to a later analysis. A later analysis reportedly found that, within productive TCRs, an Asian-associated ancestry cluster had fewer N-insertions than the mean observed across the roughly 700 donors.

The sequenced sample was PBMCs. The sequence came from a male donor in good health and CMV-seropositive.

In DNA, the CDR3 is TGTGCCAGCAGCGTAGGTATATGGAGGGGAGGTGACGAGCAGTACTTC. It is translated as CASSVGIWRGGDEQYF. This sequence joins TRBV9 and TRBJ2-7; a weak D match, TRBD2 (6 bases). Germline V CDR1 and CDR2: SGDLS, YYNGEE. The CDR3 consists of 16 residues. V lost 0 bases, J lost 5 bases, and 18 bases lay in between.